The 20 T cell receptor beta chains below were found in one sample sequenced in a study of post-analysis software for immune sequencing data. Study observations and caveats: TRBV5-6, TRBV5-1 and TRBV20-1 were among four to six TRBV segments more frequent in patients than controls.

These receptors are not linked to any known antigen. Presence of unique molecular identifiers characterized the TCR beta cDNA libraries. TCRdb ran MiXCR on the PCR reads and lists one entry per CDR3 protein. The sample has 650,000 to 850,000 distinct CDR3 sequences, under 60% seen once. Sequencing input: blood. The receptors here all came from a girl between 10 and 17 years old with multiple sclerosis.

The chain uses TRBV29-1 and TRBJ2-1; D may be TRBD1 (6 bases). In germline, CDR1 is SQVTM, CDR2 ANQGSEA. This CDR3 has 12 residues. The V gene lost 6 bases and the J gene lost 4 bases, with 10 bases spanning the gap. The CDR3 loop is CSVSTGYNEQFF. As DNA, the CDR3 is TGCAGCGTATCAACAGGGTACAATGAGCAGTTCTTC.

This chain joins TRBV5-1 and TRBJ2-1; D is undetermined. The CDR3 length is 17 residues. Germline CDR1 reads SGHRS; CDR2 reads YFSETQ. V lost 2 bases, J lost 0 bases, and 15 bases lay in between. The CDR3 reads CASSLPHYKSSYNEQFF. DNA of the CDR3: TGCGCCAGCAGCTTACCCCACTATAAAAGCTCCTACAATGAGCAGTTCTTC. Filled out from reference TRBV5-1 and TRBJ2-1, the complete variable domain reads KAGVTQTPRYLIKTRGQQVTLSCSPISGHRSVSWYQQTPGQGLQFLFEYFSETQRNKGNFPGRFSGRQFSNSRSEMNVSTLELGDSALYLCASSLPHYKSSYNEQFFGPGTRLTVL.

About this clonotype itself: Possible read error: a much larger clone is one base away. CDR3 nucleotide sequence: TGTGCCAGCAGACCCGGGGCTAGCGGGACCGCCCAGTATTTT. Protein product: CASRPGASGTAQYF. This chain joins TRBV12-3 or TRBV12-4 and TRBJ2-3; 9 bases fit TRBD2. The CDR3 loop spans 14 amino acids. V lost 6 bases, J lost 12 bases, and 13 bases stayed unmatched.

This chain connects TRBV15 to TRBJ1-4; D call uncertain. Germline-derived CDR1 and CDR2 are LNHNV and YYDKDF (reference sequence). This CDR3 has 16 amino acids. V lost 6 bases to trimming and J lost 0 bases, with 14 bases between them. In nucleotides, the CDR3 is TGTGCCACCAGGTTTTCACTCCCAGCAACTAATGAAAAACTGTTTTTT. This gives the protein CATRFSLPATNEKLFF.

This chain links TRBV7-9 with TRBJ1-4, with unresolved D. Trimming stripped 5 bases from V and 7 bases from J, with 17 bases between. Germline lookup yields CDR1 SEHNR and CDR2 FQNEAQ (reference sequence). The CDR3 totals 15 residues. CDR3 residues: CASSPTFEETEKLFF. The CDR3 DNA reads TGTGCCAGCAGCCCGACGTTTGAGGAGACTGAAAAACTGTTTTTT.

The chain is built from TRBV20-1 and TRBJ2-1, with 9 bases fitting TRBD2. The CDR3 spans 17 residues. Trimming took 2 bases from V and 4 from J; bases not matched to a gene: 12. Germline V gene lookup returns CDR1 DFQATT and CDR2 SNEGSKA (reference sequence). Here the CDR3 DNA reads TGCAGTGCTAGAAATAGCGGGAGTGGGAAAAGTTACAATGAGCAGTTCTTC. This sequence encodes CSARNSGSGKSYNEQFF.

The chain joins TRBV27 to TRBJ1-1; D may be TRBD1 (5 bases). In germline, CDR1 is MNHEY, CDR2 SMNVEV (reference sequence). Trimming pared 5 bases from V and 2 bases from J, leaving 12 bases between. CDR3 size: 14 residues. CDR3 sequence: CASSGGRKNTEAFF. For the CDR3, the DNA is TGTGCCAGCAGTGGGGGACGGAAAAACACTGAAGCTTTCTTT.

J is TRBJ1-2 and V is TRBV7-2, with TRBD1 identical over 9 bases. V was clipped by 5 bases and J by 1 base; unmatched bases: 5. CDR1 and CDR2 from the germline V gene are SGHTA and FQGNSA. The CDR3 is made up of 15 amino acids. CDR3: CASSNRDRDNYGYTF. The CDR3 nucleotides read TGTGCCAGCAGCAACCGGGACAGGGATAACTATGGCTACACCTTC.

Comment on this clonotype: The junction departs from the called germline gene at one end, perhaps through a read error. The J gene is TRBJ2-3, the V gene TRBV12-3 or TRBV12-4; D is perhaps TRBD1 or TRBD2 (5 bases each). The CDR3 runs to 15 residues. The CDR3 is CASSFDGASTDAQYF. The CDR3 nucleotides read TGTGCCAGCAGTTTCGACGGGGCTAGCACAGATGCGCAGTATTTT.

Details on this clonotype: As the CDR3 is not closed by the conserved phenylalanine or tryptophan, this likely results from a read error. The chain couples TRBV20-1 to TRBJ2-1; D gene ambiguous. In germline, CDR1 is DFQATT, CDR2 SNEGSKA (reference sequence). V was pared by 3 bases and J by 0 bases, with 9 bases between. This CDR3 has 14 residues. For the CDR3, the DNA is TGCAGTGCTAGCGACCATTACTCCTACAATGAGCAGTTCGTC. Translating gives CSASDHYSYNEQFV.

The chain links TRBV5-1 to TRBJ2-2; D not certain. Deletions cut 4 bases from V and 1 base from J, with 14 bases between. The CDR3 length is 16 residues. The germline gives CDR1 SGHRS, CDR2 YFSETQ. The CDR3: CASSPPAVLNTGELFF. CDR3 nucleotides: TGCGCCAGCAGCCCCCCGGCAGTCCTGAACACCGGGGAGCTGTTTTTT.

This chain links TRBV29-1 with TRBJ2-3, with a tentative D call TRBD2 (5 bases). CDR1 and CDR2 from the germline V gene are SQVTM and ANQGSEA. The CDR3 is 13 residues long. V lost 4 bases to trimming and J lost 5 bases, with 13 bases between them. This CDR3 is CSVVEAEVDTQYF. CDR3 DNA: TGCAGCGTTGTGGAAGCGGAGGTAGATACGCAGTATTTT.

A few counts support this clonotype. The gene calls are TRBV5-6 and TRBJ2-1; 9 bases fit TRBD1. V was clipped by 4 bases and J by 0 bases; unmatched bases: 5. CDR1 and CDR2 from the germline V gene are SGHDT and YYEEEE. The CDR3 extends over 16 amino acids. In DNA, the CDR3 is TGTGCCAGCAGCACATGGACAGGGGTCTCCTACAATGAGCAGTTCTTC. Residues: CASSTWTGVSYNEQFF.

Only a few counts were recorded for this clonotype. V and J are TRBV12-3 or TRBV12-4 and TRBJ1-2; a weak D match, TRBD1 (6 bases). The CDR3 runs to 15 residues. V was shortened by 5 bases and J by 3 bases, with 16 bases between the two germline ends. The CDR3 loop is CASSAGGAKDYGYTF. The CDR3 DNA follows: TGTGCCAGCAGTGCTGGGGGGGCGAAGGACTATGGCTACACCTTC.

The gene calls are TRBV12-3 or TRBV12-4 and TRBJ1-4, with D possibly matching TRBD1 (5 bases). The V end was cut by 4 bases, the J end by 8 bases, with 14 bases between. This CDR3 spans 14 amino acids. The chain's CDR3 is CASSSPGRREKLFF. DNA for the CDR3: TGTGCCAGCAGTTCACCGGGGCGCAGGGAAAAACTGTTTTTT.

The chain uses TRBV5-1 and TRBJ2-1, with D hard to call. Germline CDR1 and CDR2: SGHRS and YFSETQ. The CDR3 sequence is 12 residues long. V dropped 7 bases and J dropped 10 bases, with 15 bases sitting between them. CDR3 sequence reads: CASGPPSPEQFF. CDR3 bases: TGCGCCAGCGGCCCCCCGAGCCCCGAGCAGTTCTTC. Using reference TRBV5-1 and TRBJ2-1 for the parts outside the CDR3, the full variable domain is KAGVTQTPRYLIKTRGQQVTLSCSPISGHRSVSWYQQTPGQGLQFLFEYFSETQRNKGNFPGRFSGRQFSNSRSEMNVSTLELGDSALYLCASGPPSPEQFFGPGTRLTVL.

In its sample, this clonotype was seen once. The rearrangement links TRBV20-1 to TRBJ1-5; tentatively, D is TRBD1 (6 bases). In germline, CDR1 is DFQATT, CDR2 SNEGSKA (reference sequence). The V gene lost 3 bases and the J gene lost 2 bases, with 14 bases spanning the gap. The length of the CDR3 is 15 residues. The DNA of the CDR3 is TGCAGTGCTAGGATGGGGGGGCAGGGCAATCAGCCCCAGCATTTT. Translating gives CSARMGGQGNQPQHF.

The rearrangement joins TRBV12-3 or TRBV12-4 to TRBJ2-4; 7 nucleotides match TRBD2. The CDR3 length is 15 residues. The V gene end was trimmed by 1 base and the J gene end by 13 bases; junction bases not matched to a gene: 13. The CDR3 protein is CASSLGLADSYGQYF. CDR3 in DNA: TGTGCCAGCAGTTTAGGGCTAGCGGATTCCTACGGGCAGTACTTC.

This clonotype was found a few times. The V call is TRBV20-1, the J call TRBJ2-7; either TRBD1 or TRBD2 may supply D (5 bases each). Germline CDR1 reads DFQATT; CDR2 reads SNEGSKA (reference sequence). The CDR3 contains 13 residues. The CDR3 sequence: CSPLGEKSNEQYF. The DNA of the CDR3 is TGCAGCCCCCTGGGGGAGAAGTCCAACGAGCAGTACTTC.

This clonotype was seen a few times. The chain joins TRBV7-9 to TRBJ2-3; no firm D call. This CDR3 has 15 residues. Between the trimmed V and J ends, which lost 1 base and 2 bases, there was a span of 10 bases. Per germline, CDR1 SEHNR and CDR2 FQNEAQ (reference sequence). CDR3 protein: CASSLERVYTDTQYF. For the CDR3, the DNA is TGTGCCAGCAGCTTAGAACGGGTGTACACAGATACGCAGTATTTT. Together with reference TRBV7-9 and TRBJ2-3, the CDR3 gives the full variable domain: DTGVSQNPRHKITKRGQNVTFRCDPISEHNRLYWYRQTLGQGPEFLTYFQNEAQLEKSRLLSDRFSAERPKGSFSTLEIQRTEQGDSAMYLCASSLERVYTDTQYFGPGTRLTVL.